This T cell receptor (beta chain) was recorded in a study of CD8 T cells in ankylosing spondylitis. Study-wide points: Disease-linked clones were reportedly significantly enriched in matched ankylosing spondylitis synovial fluid. In reactive arthritis synovial fluid and blood, some motif variants had been reported before. A TCR beta motif made of several highly homologous variants seemed typical of ankylosing spondylitis blood. Relatively rare in peripheral blood, disease-linked clones were also CD8+.

The ends were cut back, 5 bases at V and 2 bases at J, with 7 bases in the middle. CDR1 is KGHDR and CDR2 is SFDVKD in the germline V gene. The CDR3 is 13 amino acids. For this clonotype: Its antigen is unidentified.

Making the TCR beta libraries involved quantitative 5'-RACE with molecular barcodes. One entry per CDR3 protein results from TCRdb running MiXCR on the 5' RACE reads. The sample shows approximately 540,000 distinct CDR3 sequences, 9.5% to 15% of them seen only once. Sequences were obtained from blood, either unsorted or a sorted T cell fraction (not recorded which). The chain is built from TRBV24-1 and TRBJ2-3; possible D gene TRBD2, 5 bases. The sequence was obtained from a male donor with ankylosing spondylitis. The CDR3 spells CATSGGYTDTQYF. CDR3 in DNA: TGTGCCACCAGTGGAGGGTACACAGATACGCAGTATTTT.